The 21 T cell receptor beta chains below were found in one sample sequenced in a study of shared T cell receptors in the human thymus. The protocol was immunoSEQ multiplex PCR, while the TCRdb copy is restricted to in-frame clones and leaves out a portion. The table has around 730,000 clones, 75% to 90% seen once. The same specimen was also included in a second study, on human thymus T cells.

The sample taken for sequencing was thymocytes. Receptors were obtained from a girl under three years old with a congenital heart defect.

V and J are TRBV5-4 and TRBJ2-1, with TRBD2 as a possible D gene (5 bases). The CDR3 is 19 residues long. The V end was cut by 0 bases, the J end by 0 bases, with 19 bases between. The germline CDR1 and CDR2 sequences are SGHNT and YYREEE (reference sequence). The CDR3 region is CASSLGIPRGSSSYNEQFF. The DNA for the CDR3 is TGTGCCAGCAGCTTGGGTATACCTCGGGGAAGCAGCTCCTACAATGAGCAGTTCTTC.

This clone was recorded only once. The chain employs TRBV18 and TRBJ2-7; unclear D gene. Trimming cost V 3 bases and J 2 bases, with 5 bases left between them. The germline V gene encodes CDR1 KGHSH and CDR2 LQKENI. This CDR3 spans 12 amino acids. CDR3 DNA: TGTGCCAGCTCACCCTCTCCCTACGAGCAGTACTTC. This sequence encodes CASSPSPYEQYF.

Only a few counts were recorded for this clone. The chain combines TRBV7-9 with TRBJ2-7; D call uncertain. V lost 5 bases to trimming and J lost 1 base, with 15 bases between them. CDR1 SEHNR and CDR2 FQNEAQ come from the germline V gene (reference sequence). There are 15 residues in the CDR3. As DNA, the CDR3 is TGTGCCAGCAGCCCCAGGTCCCCCGGTTCCTACGAGCAGTACTTC. This translates into CASSPRSPGSYEQYF.

This chain connects TRBV4-1 to TRBJ1-4; 9 bases fit TRBD1. CDR3 length: 15 amino acids. Germline-derived CDR1 and CDR2 are MGHRA and YSYEKL. The V segment lost 6 bases and the J segment 6 bases; nucleotides outside the gene matches: 8. The CDR3 coding sequence is TGCGCCAGCAGACGGACAGGGGAAGATTATGAAAAACTGTTTTTT. The encoded protein is CASRRTGEDYEKLFF.

V gene TRBV5-1 combines with J gene TRBJ2-7; 14 positions match TRBD2. This CDR3 comprises 17 residues. After removal of 3 bases from V and 6 bases from J, the junction contained 11 bases not matched to a gene. Germline V gene lookup returns CDR1 SGHRS and CDR2 YFSETQ. Here the CDR3 reads CASSSRTSGGLRREQYF. The CDR3 nucleotides read TGCGCCAGCAGCTCCAGGACTAGCGGGGGGTTAAGACGCGAGCAGTACTTC. The full variable domain, its missing parts supplied by reference TRBV5-1 and TRBJ2-7, is KAGVTQTPRYLIKTRGQQVTLSCSPISGHRSVSWYQQTPGQGLQFLFEYFSETQRNKGNFPGRFSGRQFSNSRSEMNVSTLELGDSALYLCASSSRTSGGLRREQYFGPGTRLTVT.

This rearrangement joins TRBV6-5 to TRBJ2-7; perhaps TRBD1 as D (5 bases). Germline CDR1 MNHEY, CDR2 SVGAGI. The CDR3 sequence is 14 residues long. V dropped 6 bases and J dropped 5 bases, with 17 bases sitting between them. The CDR3 is CASSPTEESNEQYF. CDR3 sequence (DNA): TGTGCCAGCAGCCCGACAGAGGAGTCTAACGAGCAGTACTTC.

The rearrangement joins TRBV4-1 to TRBJ2-5; maybe TRBD1 (5 bases). Germline V gene sequence: CDR1 MGHRA, CDR2 YSYEKL. The CDR3 runs 16 residues. With 3 bases removed from V and 0 bases from J, the gap between germline ends came to 14 bases. CDR3 amino acids: CASSHHTLTDQETQYF. The CDR3, as DNA: TGCGCCAGCAGCCATCATACCTTGACAGACCAAGAGACCCAGTACTTC.

In regard to this clone: The same CDR3 can be traced to other DNA sequences in this sample. This chain links TRBV6-5 with TRBJ1-1; D may be TRBD1 (6 bases). Germline V gene sequence: CDR1 MNHEY, CDR2 SVGAGI. V lost 0 bases, J lost 5 bases, and 7 bases lay in between. The CDR3 totals 13 residues. CDR3 protein: CASSYSTGTEAFF. CDR3 DNA: TGTGCCAGCAGTTACTCGACAGGTACTGAAGCTTTCTTT.

The chain recombines TRBV6-5 with TRBJ1-1, with a possible D match to TRBD1 (5 bases). V was clipped by 2 bases and J by 4 bases, with 11 bases between them. The length of the CDR3 is 14 residues. The germline gives CDR1 MNHEY, CDR2 SVGAGI. CDR3 DNA sequence: TGTGCCAGCAGTTACAGTCCAGGGCCCACTGAAGCTTTCTTT. This sequence encodes CASSYSPGPTEAFF.

This clone appeared a few times. The chain has TRBV4-3 and TRBJ1-3, with a weak D call TRBD1 (6 bases). The germline V gene encodes CDR1 LGHNA and CDR2 YSLEER. The CDR3 has 15 residues. V lost 3 bases, J lost 4 bases, and 13 bases lay in between. CDR3 sequence (DNA): TGCGCCAGCAGCCATCTAACAGGGAAAGGAAACACCATATATTTT. Its protein is CASSHLTGKGNTIYF.

This rearrangement joins TRBV12-5 to TRBJ2-1, with 11 nucleotides matching TRBD2. Germline V gene sequence: CDR1 LGHNT, CDR2 FRNRAP. The CDR3 extends over 16 amino acids. V was pared by 8 bases and J by 8 bases, with 14 bases of the junction left unmatched. The CDR3 reads CASSGGGTSGSDEQFF. The CDR3 DNA reads TGTGCTAGTTCCGGGGGGGGGACTAGCGGTAGCGATGAGCAGTTCTTC.

The J gene is TRBJ2-3, the V gene TRBV9, with D unresolved. Germline loops: CDR1 SGDLS, CDR2 YYNGEE. The length of the CDR3 is 18 residues. The V and J ends lost 0 bases and 0 bases respectively, with 17 bases between them. CDR3 protein: CASSVEVGSPGSTDTQYF. CDR3 DNA: TGTGCCAGCAGCGTAGAGGTGGGTAGCCCTGGTAGCACAGATACGCAGTATTTT. The full variable domain, with the rest looked up from reference TRBV9 and TRBJ2-3, is DSGVTQTPKHLITATGQRVTLRCSPRSGDLSVYWYQQSLDQGLQFLIQYYNGEERAKGNILERFSAQQFPDLHSELNLSSLELGDSALYFCASSVEVGSPGSTDTQYFGPGTRLTVL.

The V call is TRBV6-5, the J call TRBJ2-1, with D possibly TRBD2 on 7 matching bases. Germline values: CDR1 MNHEY, CDR2 SVGAGI. Trimming cost V 2 bases and J 7 bases, with 15 bases left between them. The CDR3 covers 15 residues. The DNA of the CDR3 is TGTGCCAGCAGTTACCCCGGAAAGGGGGGGAATGAGCAGTTCTTC. Protein product: CASSYPGKGGNEQFF.

This chain links TRBV2 with TRBJ1-1; no definite D call. Germline CDR1 is SNHLY and CDR2 is FYNNEI. V shed 1 base and J shed 4 bases, with 13 bases lying between them. The CDR3 has 15 residues. CDR3 residues: CASSEGYTQPTEAFF. CDR3 bases: TGTGCCAGCAGTGAAGGGTACACCCAACCCACTGAAGCTTTCTTT. Together with reference TRBV2 and TRBJ1-1, the CDR3 gives the full variable domain: EPEVTQTPSHQVTQMGQEVILRCVPISNHLYFYWYRQILGQKVEFLVSFYNNEISEKSEIFDDQFSVERPDGSNFTLKIRSTKLEDSAMYFCASSEGYTQPTEAFFGQGTRLTVV.

This clone occurred once. J is TRBJ2-1 and V is TRBV5-1; TRBD2 matches 10 bases. V gave up 3 bases and J gave up 9 bases; unmatched junction bases: 12. Germline CDR1 reads SGHRS; CDR2 reads YFSETQ. The CDR3 contains 16 residues. This CDR3 reads CASSSNPKSGGGEQFF. The CDR3 DNA follows: TGCGCCAGCAGCTCCAACCCAAAAAGCGGGGGGGGTGAGCAGTTCTTC.

The genes are TRBV1 and TRBJ2-7; TRBD1 is the table's D call and was not checked against the DNA. TRBV1 is assigned pseudogene status. The CDR3 loop spans 15 amino acids. The CDR3 region is CTSSQAGYRGYEQYF. Written as DNA, the CDR3 is TGCACCAGCAGCCAGGCGGGGTACAGGGGGTACGAGCAGTACTTC.

V usage is TRBV10-3 and J usage is TRBJ1-2, with TRBD1 matching over 9 bases. The CDR3 is 15 amino acids. After removal of 2 bases from V and 5 bases from J, the junction contained 6 bases not matched to a gene. The germline V gene has CDR1 ENHRY and CDR2 SYGVKD. The DNA of the CDR3 is TGTGCCATCAGTGAGACAGGGGGCGCGGGGTATGGCTACACCTTC. It codes for CAISETGGAGYGYTF.

V gene TRBV7-9 combines with J gene TRBJ2-6; 9 bases line up with TRBD1. The junction had 0 bases not matched to a gene; V was cut back by 3 bases and J by 0 bases. CDR1 and CDR2 (germline): SEHNR, FQNEAQ (reference sequence). CDR3 size: 16 residues. The CDR3 protein is CASSLTGGSGANVLTF. CDR3 nucleotide sequence: TGTGCCAGCAGCTTGACAGGGGGCTCTGGGGCCAACGTCCTGACTTTC.

This chain connects TRBV10-2 to TRBJ1-6, with D uncertain. The CDR3 spans 15 residues. Germline assignment: CDR1 WSHSY and CDR2 SAAADI. V was clipped by 3 bases and J by 4 bases, with 10 bases between them. CDR3 DNA: TGCGCCAGCAGTGACGATAGTGATTATAATTCACCCCTCCACTTT. Translation gives CASSDDSDYNSPLHF.

This clone has only a few counts. The V call is TRBV7-3, the J call TRBJ2-2, with 14 bases that match TRBD2. The CDR3 covers 17 residues. The J segment lost 5 bases and the V segment lost 5 bases, leaving 7 bases of the junction unmatched. Germline V gene sequence: CDR1 SGHTA, CDR2 FQGTGA. In DNA, the CDR3 is TGTGCCAGCAGCCTGGGACTAGCGGGGGATAGAACCGGGGAGCTGTTTTTT. Translating gives CASSLGLAGDRTGELFF.

This clone was seen only once. This chain connects TRBV29-1 to TRBJ1-2, with 7 bases aligning to TRBD1. This CDR3 is built from 13 residues. Trimming at V came to 4 bases and at J to 5 bases, leaving 7 bases not matched to a gene. CDR1 SQVTM and CDR2 ANQGSEA come from the germline V gene. CDR3 sequence (DNA): TGCAGCGTTGGAAATGACAGGGTTTATGGCTACACCTTC. Protein product: CSVGNDRVYGYTF.